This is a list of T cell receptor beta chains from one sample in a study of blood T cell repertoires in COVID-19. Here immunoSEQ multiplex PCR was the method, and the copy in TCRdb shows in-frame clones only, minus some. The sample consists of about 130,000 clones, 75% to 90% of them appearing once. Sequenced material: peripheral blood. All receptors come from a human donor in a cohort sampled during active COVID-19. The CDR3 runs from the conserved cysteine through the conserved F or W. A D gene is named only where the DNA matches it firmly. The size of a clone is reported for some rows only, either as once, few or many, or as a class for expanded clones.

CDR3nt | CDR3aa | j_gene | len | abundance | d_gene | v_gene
TGTGCCAGCAGCCCATACAGGGGGCTGCGCACTGAAGCTTTCTTT | CASSPYRGLRTEAFF | TRBJ1-1 | 15 | NA | TRBD1 | TRBV7-9
TGTGCCAGCAGCTTGCCGGGGGCCTATAATTCACCCCTCCACTTT | CASSLPGAYNSPLHF | TRBJ1-6 | 15 | NA | NA | TRBV13
TGTGCCAGCAGCTTGCAGGGCCCCATGAACACTGAAGCTTTCTTT | CASSLQGPMNTEAFF | TRBJ1-1 | 15 | NA | NA | TRBV5-6
TGTGCCAGCAGTTTGCGCCGGGACAGGGCAAACACCGGGGAGCTGTTTTTT | CASSLRRDRANTGELFF | TRBJ2-2 | 17 | NA | TRBD1 | TRBV27
TGTGCCAGCAGCTTAGTTAGGGGAAGCTACAATGAGCAGTTCTTC | CASSLVRGSYNEQFF | TRBJ2-1 | 15 | NA | NA | TRBV7-9
TGTGCCAGCAGTTTCCGTCCACAGGGGGACTATGGCTACACCTTC | CASSFRPQGDYGYTF | TRBJ1-2 | 15 | NA | TRBD1 | TRBV2
TGTGCCAGCAGCCGGACTAGCGGGAGGGACACAGATACGCAGTATTTT | CASSRTSGRDTDTQYF | TRBJ2-3 | 16 | NA | TRBD2 | TRBV7-8
TGTGCCAGTAGTATAGATCCCCTACGGGGGCAGCCCCAGCATTTT | CASSIDPLRGQPQHF | TRBJ1-5 | 15 | NA | NA | TRBV19
TGCGCCAGCAGTCCCCAGGGGCAGGGATTAAATGAAAAACTGTTTTTT | CASSPQGQGLNEKLFF | TRBJ1-4 | 16 | few | NA | TRBV4-3
TGTGCCATCAGTGTCTCTTCTCAGGATCGCCCTCACTTC | CAISVSSQDRPHF | TRBJ2-7 | 13 | few | NA | TRBV10-3
TGTGCCAGCAGTGAAAGAGGACTAGGGGATACGCAGTATTTT | CASSERGLGDTQYF | TRBJ2-3 | 14 | NA | TRBD2 | TRBV2
TGTGCCAGCAGTTACGGGTCCCCGGACATGAACACTGAAGCTTTCTTT | CASSYGSPDMNTEAFF | TRBJ1-1 | 16 | once | NA | TRBV6-5
TGTGCCAGCAGCCCGCGGGGGATGGATGAGCAGTTCTTC | CASSPRGMDEQFF | TRBJ2-1 | 13 | NA | TRBD2 | TRBV3-1/TRBV3-2